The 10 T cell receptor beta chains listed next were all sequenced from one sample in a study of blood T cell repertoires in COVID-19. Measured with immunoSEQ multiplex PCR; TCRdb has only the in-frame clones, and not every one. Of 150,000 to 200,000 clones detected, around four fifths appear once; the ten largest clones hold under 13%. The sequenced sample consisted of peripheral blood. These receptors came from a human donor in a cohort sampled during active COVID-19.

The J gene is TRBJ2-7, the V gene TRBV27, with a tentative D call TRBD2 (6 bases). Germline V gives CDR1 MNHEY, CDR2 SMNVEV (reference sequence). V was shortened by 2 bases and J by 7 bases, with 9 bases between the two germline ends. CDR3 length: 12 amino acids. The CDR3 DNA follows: TGTGCCAGCAGTTTACTGGCGGGAGAGCAGTACTTC. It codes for CASSLLAGEQYF.

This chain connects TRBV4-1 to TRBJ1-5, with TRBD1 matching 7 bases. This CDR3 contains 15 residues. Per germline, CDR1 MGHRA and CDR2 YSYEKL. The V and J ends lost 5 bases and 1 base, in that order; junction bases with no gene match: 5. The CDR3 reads CASSFQGESNQPQHF. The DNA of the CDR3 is TGCGCCAGCAGCTTTCAGGGGGAGAGCAATCAGCCCCAGCATTTT.

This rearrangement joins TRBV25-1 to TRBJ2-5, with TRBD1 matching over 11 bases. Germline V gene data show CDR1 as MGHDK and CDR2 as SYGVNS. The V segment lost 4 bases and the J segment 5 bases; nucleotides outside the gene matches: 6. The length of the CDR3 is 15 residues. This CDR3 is CASSGGTGGGETQYF. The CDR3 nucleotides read TGTGCCAGCAGTGGCGGGACAGGGGGTGGGGAGACCCAGTACTTC.

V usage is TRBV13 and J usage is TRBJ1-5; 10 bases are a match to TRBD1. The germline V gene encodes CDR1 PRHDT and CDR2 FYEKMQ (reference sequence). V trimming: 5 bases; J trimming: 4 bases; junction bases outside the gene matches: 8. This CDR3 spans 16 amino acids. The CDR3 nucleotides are TGTGCCAGCAGCCAGGGCGGACAGGGGGGAAATCAGCCCCAGCATTTT. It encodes CASSQGGQGGNQPQHF. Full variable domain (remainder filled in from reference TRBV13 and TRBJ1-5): AAGVIQSPRHLIKEKRETATLKCYPIPRHDTVYWYQQGPGQDPQFLISFYEKMQSDKGSIPDRFSAQQFSDYHSELNMSSLELGDSALYFCASSQGGQGGNQPQHFGDGTRLSIL.

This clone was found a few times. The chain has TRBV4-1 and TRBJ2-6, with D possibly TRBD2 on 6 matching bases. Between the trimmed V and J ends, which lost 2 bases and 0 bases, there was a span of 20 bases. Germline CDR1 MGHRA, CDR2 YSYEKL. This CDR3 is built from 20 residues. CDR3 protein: CASSQTWEAQHDSGANVLTF. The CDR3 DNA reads TGCGCCAGCAGCCAAACTTGGGAGGCACAACACGACTCTGGGGCCAACGTCCTGACTTTC.

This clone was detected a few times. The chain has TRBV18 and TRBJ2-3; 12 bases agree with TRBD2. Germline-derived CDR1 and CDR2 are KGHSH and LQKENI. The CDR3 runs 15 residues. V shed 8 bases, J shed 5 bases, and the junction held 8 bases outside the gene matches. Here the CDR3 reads CASDRLAGDEDTQYF. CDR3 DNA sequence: TGTGCCAGCGACCGACTAGCGGGGGATGAAGATACGCAGTATTTT. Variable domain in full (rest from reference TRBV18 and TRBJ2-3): NAGVMQNPRHLVRRRGQEARLRCSPMKGHSHVYWYRQLPEEGLKFMVYLQKENIIDESGMPKERFSAEFPKEGPSILRIQQVVRGDSAAYFCASDRLAGDEDTQYFGPGTRLTVL.

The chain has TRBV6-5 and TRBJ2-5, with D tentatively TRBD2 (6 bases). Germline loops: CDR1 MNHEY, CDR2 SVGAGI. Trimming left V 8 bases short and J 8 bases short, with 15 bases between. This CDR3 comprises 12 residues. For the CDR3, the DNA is TGTGCCAGCGGGGAGGTTGAGAGCACCCAGTACTTC. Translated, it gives CASGEVESTQYF.

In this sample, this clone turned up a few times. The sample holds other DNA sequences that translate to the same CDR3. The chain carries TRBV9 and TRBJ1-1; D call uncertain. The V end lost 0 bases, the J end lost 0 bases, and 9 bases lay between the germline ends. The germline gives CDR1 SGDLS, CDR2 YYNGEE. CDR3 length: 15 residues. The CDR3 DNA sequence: TGTGCCAGCAGCGTAGATGGAGGTTTGAACACTGAAGCTTTCTTT. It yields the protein CASSVDGGLNTEAFF.

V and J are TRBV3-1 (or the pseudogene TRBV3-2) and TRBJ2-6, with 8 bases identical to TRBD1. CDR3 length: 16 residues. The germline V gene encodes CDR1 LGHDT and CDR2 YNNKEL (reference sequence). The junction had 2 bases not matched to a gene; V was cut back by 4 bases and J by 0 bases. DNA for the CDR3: TGTGCCAGCAGCCTCGACAGGGGCTCTGGGGCCAACGTCCTGACTTTC. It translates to CASSLDRGSGANVLTF.

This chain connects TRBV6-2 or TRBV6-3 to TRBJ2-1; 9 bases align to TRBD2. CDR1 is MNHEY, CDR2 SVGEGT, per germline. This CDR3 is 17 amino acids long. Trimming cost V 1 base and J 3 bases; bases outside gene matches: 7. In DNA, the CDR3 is TGTGCCAGCAGTTACTGGGGTAGCGGGAGTATCTACAATGAGCAGTTCTTC. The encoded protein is CASSYWGSGSIYNEQFF.